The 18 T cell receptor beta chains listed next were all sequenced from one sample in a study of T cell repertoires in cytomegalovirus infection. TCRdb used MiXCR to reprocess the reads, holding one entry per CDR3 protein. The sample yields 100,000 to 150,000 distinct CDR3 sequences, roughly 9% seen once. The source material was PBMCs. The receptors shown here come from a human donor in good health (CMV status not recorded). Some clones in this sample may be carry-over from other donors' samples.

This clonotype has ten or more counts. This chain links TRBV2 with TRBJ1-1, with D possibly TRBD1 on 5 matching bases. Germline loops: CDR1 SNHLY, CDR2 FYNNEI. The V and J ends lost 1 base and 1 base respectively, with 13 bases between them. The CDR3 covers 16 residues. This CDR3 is CASSEDIGTANTEAFF. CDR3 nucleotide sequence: TGTGCCAGCAGTGAAGATATAGGGACGGCGAACACTGAAGCTTTCTTT.

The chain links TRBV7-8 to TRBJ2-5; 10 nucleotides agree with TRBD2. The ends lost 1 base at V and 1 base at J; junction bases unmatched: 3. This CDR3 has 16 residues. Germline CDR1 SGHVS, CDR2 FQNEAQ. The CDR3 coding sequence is TGTGCCAGCAGCTTAGATAGCGGGGGGCCCCAAGAGACCCAGTACTTC. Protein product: CASSLDSGGPQETQYF. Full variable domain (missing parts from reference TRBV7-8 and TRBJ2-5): GAGVSQSPRYKVAKRGQDVALRCDPISGHVSLFWYQQALGQGPEFLTYFQNEAQLDKSGLPSDRFFAERPEGSVSTLKIQRTQQEDSAVYLCASSLDSGGPQETQYFGPGTRLLVL.

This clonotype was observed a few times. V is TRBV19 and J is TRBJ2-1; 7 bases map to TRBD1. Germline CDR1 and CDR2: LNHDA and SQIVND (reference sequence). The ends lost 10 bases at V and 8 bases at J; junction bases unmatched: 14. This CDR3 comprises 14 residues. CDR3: CATRDSSRSDEQFF. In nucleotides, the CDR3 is TGTGCCACAAGGGACAGTTCCCGTTCTGATGAGCAGTTCTTC.

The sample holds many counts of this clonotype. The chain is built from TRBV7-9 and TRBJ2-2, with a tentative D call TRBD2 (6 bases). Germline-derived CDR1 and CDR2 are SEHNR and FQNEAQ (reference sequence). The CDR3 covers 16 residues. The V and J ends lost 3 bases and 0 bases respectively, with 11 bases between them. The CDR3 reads CASSLAGLTNTGELFF. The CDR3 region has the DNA TGTGCCAGCAGCTTGGCGGGACTCACGAACACCGGGGAGCTGTTTTTT.

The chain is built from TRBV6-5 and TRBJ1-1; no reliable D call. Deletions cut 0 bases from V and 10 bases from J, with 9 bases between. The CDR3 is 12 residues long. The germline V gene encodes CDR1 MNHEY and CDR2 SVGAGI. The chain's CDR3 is CASSYSDGGAFF. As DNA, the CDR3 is TGTGCCAGCAGTTACTCGGATGGTGGAGCTTTCTTT.

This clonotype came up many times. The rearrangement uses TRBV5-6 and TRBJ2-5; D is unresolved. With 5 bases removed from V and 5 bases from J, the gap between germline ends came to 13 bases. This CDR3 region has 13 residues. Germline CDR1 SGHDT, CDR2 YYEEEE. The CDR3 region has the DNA TGTGCCAGCAGGCGGTCGAACAAGGAGACCCAGTACTTC. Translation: CASRRSNKETQYF.

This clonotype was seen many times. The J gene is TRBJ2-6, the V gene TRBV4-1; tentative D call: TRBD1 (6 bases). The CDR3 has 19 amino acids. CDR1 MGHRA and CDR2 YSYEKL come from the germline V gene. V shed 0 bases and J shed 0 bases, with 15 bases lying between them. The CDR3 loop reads CASSQDLEDSYSGANVLTF. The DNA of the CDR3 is TGCGCCAGCAGCCAAGATCTGGAGGACAGCTACTCTGGGGCCAACGTCCTGACTTTC.

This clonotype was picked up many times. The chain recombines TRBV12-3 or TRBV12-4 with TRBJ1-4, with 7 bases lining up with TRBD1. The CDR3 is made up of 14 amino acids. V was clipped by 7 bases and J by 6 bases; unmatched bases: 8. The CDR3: CASTLQGMDEKLFF. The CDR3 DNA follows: TGTGCCAGCACCCTACAGGGGATGGATGAAAAACTGTTTTTT.

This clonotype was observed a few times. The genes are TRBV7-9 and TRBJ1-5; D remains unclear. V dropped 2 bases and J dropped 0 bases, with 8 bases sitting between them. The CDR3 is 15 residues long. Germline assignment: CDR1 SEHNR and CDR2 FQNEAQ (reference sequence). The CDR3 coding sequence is TGTGCCAGCAGCTTATCTGGGTCTAGCAATCAGCCCCAGCATTTT. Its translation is CASSLSGSSNQPQHF.

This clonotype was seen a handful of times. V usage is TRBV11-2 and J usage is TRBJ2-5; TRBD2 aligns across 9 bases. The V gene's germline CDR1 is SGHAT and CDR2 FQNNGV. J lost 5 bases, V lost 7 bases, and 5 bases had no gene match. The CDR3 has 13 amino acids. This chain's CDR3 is CASTTSGYETQYF. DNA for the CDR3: TGTGCCAGCACGACTAGCGGTTACGAGACCCAGTACTTC.

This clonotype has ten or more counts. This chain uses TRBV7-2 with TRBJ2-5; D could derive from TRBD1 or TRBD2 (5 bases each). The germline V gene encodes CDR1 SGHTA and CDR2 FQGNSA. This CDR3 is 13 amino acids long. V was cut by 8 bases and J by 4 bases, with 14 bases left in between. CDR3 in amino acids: CASCGGVPETQYF. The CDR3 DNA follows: TGTGCCAGCTGTGGGGGAGTCCCAGAGACCCAGTACTTC.

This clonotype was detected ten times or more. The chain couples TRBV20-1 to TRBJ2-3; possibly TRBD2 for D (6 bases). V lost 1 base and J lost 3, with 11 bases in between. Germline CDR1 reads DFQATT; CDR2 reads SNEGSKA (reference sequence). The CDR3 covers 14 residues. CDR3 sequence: CSARGRAGTDTQYF. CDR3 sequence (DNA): TGCAGTGCTAGAGGGAGGGCCGGTACAGATACGCAGTATTTT.

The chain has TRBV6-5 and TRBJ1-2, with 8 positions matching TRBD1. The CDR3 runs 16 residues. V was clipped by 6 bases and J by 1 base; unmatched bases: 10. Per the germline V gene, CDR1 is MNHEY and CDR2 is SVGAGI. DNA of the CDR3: TGTGCCAGCAGCTCCGGGACAGGAGTACTTAACTATGGCTACACCTTC. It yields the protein CASSSGTGVLNYGYTF.

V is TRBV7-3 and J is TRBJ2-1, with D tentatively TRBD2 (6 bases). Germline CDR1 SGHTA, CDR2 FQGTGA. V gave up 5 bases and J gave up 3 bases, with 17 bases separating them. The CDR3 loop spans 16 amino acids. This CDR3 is CASSRRASDVYNEQFF. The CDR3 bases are TGTGCCAGCAGCCGTAGGGCTAGCGACGTCTACAATGAGCAGTTCTTC.

This chain's CDR3 is CASAPGQAISGANVLTF. Written as DNA, the CDR3 is TGTGCCAGCGCACCGGGACAGGCAATCTCTGGGGCCAACGTCCTGACTTTC. The rearrangement uses TRBV3-1 and TRBJ2-6; 8 bases match TRBD1. The V gene's germline CDR1 is LGHDT and CDR2 YNNKEL (reference sequence). V gave up 8 bases and J gave up 0 bases; unmatched junction bases: 9. The CDR3 contains 17 residues.

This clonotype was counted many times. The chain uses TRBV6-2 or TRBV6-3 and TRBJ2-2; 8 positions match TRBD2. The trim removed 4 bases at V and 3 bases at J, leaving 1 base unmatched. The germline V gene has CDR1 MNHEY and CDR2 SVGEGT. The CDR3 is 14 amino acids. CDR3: CASSSGGHTGELFF. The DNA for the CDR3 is TGTGCCAGCAGTTCGGGGGGGCACACCGGGGAGCTGTTTTTT.

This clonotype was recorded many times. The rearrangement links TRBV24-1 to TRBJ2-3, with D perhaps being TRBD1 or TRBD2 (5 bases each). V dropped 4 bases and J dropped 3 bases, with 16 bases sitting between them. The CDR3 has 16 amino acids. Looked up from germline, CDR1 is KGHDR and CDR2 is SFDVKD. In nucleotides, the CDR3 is TGTGCCACCAGTGACCCATCAGGGTGGGGGACAGATACGCAGTATTTT. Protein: CATSDPSGWGTDTQYF.

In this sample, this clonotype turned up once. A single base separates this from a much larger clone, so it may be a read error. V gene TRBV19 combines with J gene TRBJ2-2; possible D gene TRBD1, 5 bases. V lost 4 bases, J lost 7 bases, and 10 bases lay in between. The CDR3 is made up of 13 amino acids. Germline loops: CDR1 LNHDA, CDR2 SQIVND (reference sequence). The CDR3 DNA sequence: TGTGCCAGTAGTAAGACAGACAACGGGGAGCTGTTTTTT. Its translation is CASSKTDNGELFF.